This T cell receptor (beta chain) was retrieved from a study of regulatory T cells in long-lasting Graves disease. Both iRepertoire HTBI primers and Arm-PCR of CDR3 regions were used to build the TCR beta libraries. TCRdb reprocessed the multiplex PCR reads via MiXCR and lists one record per CDR3 protein. The repertoire holds around 450,000 distinct CDR3 sequences, more than 12% seen once, with about a sixth in the top ten. This CDR3 has 16 residues. Trimming removed 6 bases from V and 10 bases from J; junction bases left unmatched: 9. Germline loops: CDR1 WNHNN, CDR2 SYGVQD (reference sequence). Study-wide results and limits: The study found TRBV28, TRBJ1-2 and TRBJ2-5 favored in persistent disease.

As to this clonotype: Its matching antigen is unknown.

Time point given: newly diagnosed GD, antithyroid drugs for less than 3 months. RNA isolated from PBMCs was used to make the TCR library. These same records also appear under a second study, on T cells in Graves' hyperthyroidism and ophthalmopathy. Per that paper: First-round RT-PCR of the TCR CDR3 relied on the HTBI primer set. In the blood, most expanded thyroid clonotypes above 0.001 appeared as well.

The V call is TRBV10-1, the J call TRBJ2-1, with 16 positions matching TRBD2. The starting material was peripheral blood mononuclear cells (PBMCs), obtained at new diagnosis, from a patient treated with antithyroid drugs. This TCR was sampled from a woman in her twenties or thirties with Graves disease. The CDR3 DNA reads as TGCGCCAGCAGCGCGGGACTAGCGGGAGGGCCGGTGGAGCAGTTCTTC. It encodes CASSAGLAGGPVEQFF.